This passage covers 13 T cell receptor beta chains from one sample sequenced in a study of T cells in lung cancer brain metastases. Libraries were prepared by immunoSEQ multiplex PCR; TCRdb keeps only in-frame clonotypes and omits some of them. Of approximately 5,300 clones in the sample, about 85% are singletons; the top ten hold around 3.5%. Input material: tumor tissue from the primary lung tumor. These receptors were collected from a woman aged 45 to 65 with non-small cell lung cancer.

The CDR3 region is CASSLESGGAETQYF. CDR3 sequence (DNA): TGTGCCAGCAGCTTAGAATCCGGGGGCGCGGAGACCCAGTACTTC. The chain combines TRBV13 with TRBJ2-5; D might be TRBD1 or TRBD2, each matching 6 bases. The V gene's germline CDR1 is PRHDT and CDR2 FYEKMQ (reference sequence). V was clipped by 1 base and J by 5 bases, with 14 bases between them. CDR3 length equals 15 residues.

The chain has TRBV28 and TRBJ1-2; D is ambiguous. In germline, CDR1 is MDHEN, CDR2 SYDVKM. The ends were cut back, 4 bases at V and 3 bases at J, with 9 bases in the middle. The CDR3 covers 13 residues. The CDR3 bases are TGTGCCAGCAGTTCGGACGGATACTATGGCTACACCTTC. The encoded protein is CASSSDGYYGYTF.

The gene calls are TRBV19 and TRBJ2-3; D possibly corresponds to TRBD1 (5 bases). This CDR3 has 13 amino acids. Germline values: CDR1 LNHDA, CDR2 SQIVND (reference sequence). Deletions cut 3 bases from V and 2 bases from J, with 6 bases between. This chain's CDR3 is CASSMGLTDTQYF. The CDR3 bases are TGTGCCAGTAGTATGGGGCTCACAGATACGCAGTATTTT.

The chain carries TRBV5-1 and TRBJ1-1; D is uncertain. CDR1 SGHRS and CDR2 YFSETQ come from the germline V gene. With 0 bases removed from V and 1 base from J, the gap between germline ends came to 4 bases. The CDR3 is made up of 13 amino acids. Here the CDR3 reads CASSLDPNTEAFF. For the CDR3, the DNA is TGCGCCAGCAGCTTGGACCCGAACACTGAAGCTTTCTTT.

Here the CDR3 reads CASGNLEAFF. The CDR3 DNA follows: TGTGCCAGTGGCAATCTAGAAGCTTTCTTT. V and J are TRBV19 and TRBJ1-1; unclear D gene. CDR1 and CDR2 (germline): LNHDA, SQIVND (reference sequence). This CDR3 has 10 residues. Trimming removed 8 bases at V and 8 bases at J, with 9 bases between.

The V and J genes are TRBV2 and TRBJ2-2, with D hard to call. The V end was cut by 7 bases, the J end by 5 bases, with 8 bases between. In germline, CDR1 is SNHLY, CDR2 FYNNEI. The CDR3 is made up of 12 amino acids. As DNA, the CDR3 is TGTGCCAGCAATTGGGATACCGGGGAGCTGTTTTTT. As protein: CASNWDTGELFF. Full variable domain (rest looked up from reference TRBV2 and TRBJ2-2): EPEVTQTPSHQVTQMGQEVILRCVPISNHLYFYWYRQILGQKVEFLVSFYNNEISEKSEIFDDQFSVERPDGSNFTLKIRSTKLEDSAMYFCASNWDTGELFFGEGSRLTVL.

The chain links TRBV25-1 to TRBJ1-2, with D tentatively TRBD1 (5 bases). V lost 1 base and J lost 8, with 11 bases in between. The CDR3 runs to 13 residues. Germline lookup yields CDR1 MGHDK and CDR2 SYGVNS. CDR3 DNA: TGTGCCAGCAGTGAATCGTGGGAGGGGGGCTACACCTTC. Residues: CASSESWEGGYTF.

This clone was counted once. This rearrangement joins TRBV7-2 to TRBJ2-5; D gene ambiguous. Germline-derived CDR1 and CDR2 are SGHTA and FQGNSA. The CDR3 runs 14 residues. Deletions cut 9 bases from V and 4 bases from J, with 18 bases between. The CDR3 reads CASGTAGNPETQYF. CDR3 coding DNA: TGTGCCAGTGGTACCGCAGGTAACCCAGAGACCCAGTACTTC.

Written as DNA, the CDR3 is TGTGCCAGCAGCTTAGCGGTGACCGGGAACACCATATATTTT. Translating it yields CASSLAVTGNTIYF. V usage is TRBV7-9 and J usage is TRBJ1-3; D gene unclear. The CDR3 loop spans 14 amino acids. V was trimmed by 0 bases and J by 7 bases, leaving 10 bases between them. Germline CDR1 SEHNR, CDR2 FQNEAQ (reference sequence). The entire variable domain, with the rest obtained from reference TRBV7-9 and TRBJ1-3, is as follows: DTGVSQNPRHKITKRGQNVTFRCDPISEHNRLYWYRQTLGQGPEFLTYFQNEAQLEKSRLLSDRFSAERPKGSFSTLEIQRTEQGDSAMYLCASSLAVTGNTIYFGEGSWLTVV.

The chain carries TRBV5-1 and TRBJ1-1; D is unresolved. Germline lookup yields CDR1 SGHRS and CDR2 YFSETQ. V lost 0 bases to trimming and J lost 2 bases, with 8 bases between them. This CDR3 has 14 residues. The CDR3 DNA sequence: TGCGCCAGCAGCTTGGGGGCAGCTAACACTGAAGCTTTCTTT. It yields the protein CASSLGAANTEAFF.

CDR3: CASSPPASEAFF. The DNA of the CDR3 is TGTGCCAGCTCACCACCGGCCAGTGAAGCTTTCTTT. The chain carries TRBV18 and TRBJ1-1; D not certain. The CDR3 sequence is 12 residues long. Germline CDR1 KGHSH, CDR2 LQKENI. V lost 0 bases, J lost 7 bases, and 6 bases lay in between.

The DNA of the CDR3 is TGTGCCAGCAGCGCCGGGACTAGCGGGAGGGATGAGCAGTTCTTC. It encodes CASSAGTSGRDEQFF. The chain links TRBV7-3 to TRBJ2-1; 16 bases map to TRBD2. This CDR3 comprises 15 residues. Germline CDR1 SGHTA, CDR2 FQGTGA. The J segment lost 8 bases and the V segment lost 5 bases, leaving 3 bases of the junction unmatched.

This chain connects TRBV7-8 to TRBJ1-1; D not certain. Trimming stripped 2 bases from V and 6 bases from J, with 13 bases between. This CDR3 contains 14 residues. Per germline, CDR1 SGHVS and CDR2 FQNEAQ. CDR3 sequence: CASSLQAQESEAFF. The DNA of the CDR3 is TGTGCCAGCAGCTTACAGGCCCAGGAGTCTGAAGCTTTCTTT. Full variable domain (remainder filled in from reference TRBV7-8 and TRBJ1-1): GAGVSQSPRYKVAKRGQDVALRCDPISGHVSLFWYQQALGQGPEFLTYFQNEAQLDKSGLPSDRFFAERPEGSVSTLKIQRTQQEDSAVYLCASSLQAQESEAFFGQGTRLTVV.